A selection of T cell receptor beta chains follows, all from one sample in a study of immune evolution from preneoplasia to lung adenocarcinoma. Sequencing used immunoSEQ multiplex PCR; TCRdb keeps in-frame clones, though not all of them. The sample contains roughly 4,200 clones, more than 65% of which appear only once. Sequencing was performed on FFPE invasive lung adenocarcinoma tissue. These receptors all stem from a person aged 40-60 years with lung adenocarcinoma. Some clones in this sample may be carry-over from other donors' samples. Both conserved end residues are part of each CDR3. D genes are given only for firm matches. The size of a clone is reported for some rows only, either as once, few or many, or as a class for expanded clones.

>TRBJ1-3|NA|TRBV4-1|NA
TGCGCCAGCAGCATGCAGGGTTACTTGGCCGGAAACACCATATATTTT
CASSMQGYLAGNTIYF
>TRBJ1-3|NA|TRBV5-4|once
TGTGCCAGCAGCCCCGGACAGCCCTCTGGAAACACCATATATTTT
CASSPGQPSGNTIYF
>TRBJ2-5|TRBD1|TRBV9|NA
TGTGCCAGCAGCGTAGGACAGGGGCAACAGACCCAGTACTTC
CASSVGQGQQTQYF
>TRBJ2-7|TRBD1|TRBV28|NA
TGTGCCAGCAAAGGGACAGTAACATACGAGCAGTACTTC
CASKGTVTYEQYF
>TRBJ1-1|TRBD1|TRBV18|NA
TGTGCCAGCTCACCCAACCTCGGACAGGGGGAGAACACTGAAGCTTTCTTT
CASSPNLGQGENTEAFF
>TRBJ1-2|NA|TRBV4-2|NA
TGTGCCAGCAGCCAAGATAACATGGGGGCATACGGCTATGGCTACACCTTC
CASSQDNMGAYGYGYTF
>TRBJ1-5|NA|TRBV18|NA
TGTGCCAGCCGGAAGGACCAGAATCAGCCCCAGCATTTT
CASRKDQNQPQHF
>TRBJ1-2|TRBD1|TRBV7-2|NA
TGTGCCAGCAGTTCACCGGACAGGACATATGGCTACACCTTC
CASSSPDRTYGYTF
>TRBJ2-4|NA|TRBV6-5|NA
TGTGCCAGCAGTCTCCGGGGGCGGGCCAAAAACATTCAGTACTTC
CASSLRGRAKNIQYF
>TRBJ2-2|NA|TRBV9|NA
TGTGCCAGCAGCGTAGGGGTAGGGGCTAGTGCCGGGGAGCTGTTTTTT
CASSVGVGASAGELFF
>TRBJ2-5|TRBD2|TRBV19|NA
TGTGCCAGTAGTATCGGCCTAGCGGGGGGAGGAGAGACCCAGTACTTC
CASSIGLAGGGETQYF
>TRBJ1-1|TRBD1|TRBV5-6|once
TGTGCCACCCAAGGGACAGGAATTTCAAGGACTGAAGCTTTCTTT
CATQGTGISRTEAFF
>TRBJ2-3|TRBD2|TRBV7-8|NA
TGTGCCAGCAGTGACGGACTAGCGGGATTCACAGATACGCAGTATTTT
CASSDGLAGFTDTQYF
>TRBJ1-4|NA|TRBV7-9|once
TGTGCCAGCAGCCGAGGGGAAAAACTGTTTTTT
CASSRGEKLFF
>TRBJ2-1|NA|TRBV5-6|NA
TGTGCCAGCAGCCCGGACAAGGAAACCTACAATGAGCAGTTCTTC
CASSPDKETYNEQFF
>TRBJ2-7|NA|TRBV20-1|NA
TGCAGTGCTGCGGGCTCGGGGGAGCAGTACTTC
CSAAGSGEQYF
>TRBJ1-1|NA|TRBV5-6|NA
TGTGCCAGCAGCTTGGTTCGGGGTCAGGACACTGAAGCTTTCTTT
CASSLVRGQDTEAFF
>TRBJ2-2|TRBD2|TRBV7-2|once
TGTGCCAGCAGCCCCGGGGGGAGCGCGAACACCGGGGAGCTGTTTTTT
CASSPGGSANTGELFF
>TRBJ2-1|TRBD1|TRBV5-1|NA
TGCGCCAGCAGCTTGGGGACAGGGGTAATGCTCTACAATGAGCAGTTCTTC
CASSLGTGVMLYNEQFF
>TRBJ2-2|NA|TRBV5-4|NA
TGTGCCAGCAGCTTCGGACCTCGGGCCTCCACGGGGGAGCTGTTTTTT
CASSFGPRASTGELFF
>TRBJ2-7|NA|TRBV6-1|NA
TGTGCCAGCGCTTACGGAGGGGAAAACTACGAGCAGTACTTC
CASAYGGENYEQYF
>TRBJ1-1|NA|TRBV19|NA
TGTGCCAGTAGTATTAGGGCGCTGAACACTGAAGCTTTCTTT
CASSIRALNTEAFF
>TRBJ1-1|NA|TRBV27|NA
TGTGCCAGCAGTTACGAAATGAACACTGAAGCTTTCTTT
CASSYEMNTEAFF
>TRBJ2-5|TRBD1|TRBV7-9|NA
TGTGCTAGCAGCTTAGGTTCGGGGAACAGGGGGAGCCTCCAAGAGACCCAGTACTTC
CASSLGSGNRGSLQETQYF
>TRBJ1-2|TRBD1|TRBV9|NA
TGTGCCAGCAGCCAGGTATCGGGACAGGGTTTCTATGGCTACACCTTC
CASSQVSGQGFYGYTF
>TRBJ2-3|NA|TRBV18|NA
TGTGCCAGCTCACCCTCCTTGAGATCCCTTGTCGCAGATACGCAGTATTTT
CASSPSLRSLVADTQYF
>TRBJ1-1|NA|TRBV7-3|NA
TGTGCCAGCAGCTACACCGGTCTCACTGAAGCTTTCTTT
CASSYTGLTEAFF
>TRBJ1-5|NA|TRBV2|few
TGTGCCAGTCGGGGCTTCAGCAATCAGCCCCAGCATTTT
CASRGFSNQPQHF
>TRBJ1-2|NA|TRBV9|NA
TGTGCCAGCAGCCCGGACTTCTATGGCTACACCTTC
CASSPDFYGYTF
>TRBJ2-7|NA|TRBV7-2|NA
TGTGCCAGCAGCTTATTTCGTGTTACCTACGAGCAGTACTTC
CASSLFRVTYEQYF
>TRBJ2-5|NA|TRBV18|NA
TGTGCCAGCTCACCCGGTGGAGAGACCCAGTACTTC
CASSPGGETQYF
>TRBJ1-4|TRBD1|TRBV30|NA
TGTGCCTGGAGTATACCGGGACAGGGTGTAGAAAAACTGTTTTTC
CAWSIPGQGVEKLFF
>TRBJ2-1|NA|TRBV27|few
TGTGCCAGCAGCGGGAGCACAACCAACAATGAGCAGTTCTTC
CASSGSTTNNEQFF
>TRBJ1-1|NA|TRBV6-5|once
TGTGCCAGCAGCTCGACAGGAAACACTGAAGCTTTCTTT
CASSSTGNTEAFF
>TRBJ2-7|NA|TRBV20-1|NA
TGCAGTGCTTTCGAGCAGTACTTC
CSAFEQYF
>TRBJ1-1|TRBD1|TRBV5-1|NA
TGCGCCAGCAGCTTCACCGACAGGGGAACTGAAGCTTTCTTT
CASSFTDRGTEAFF
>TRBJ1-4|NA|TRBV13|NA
TGTGCCAGCAGCAAAAGAGGGGGTTTTGAAAAACTGTTTTTT
CASSKRGGFEKLFF
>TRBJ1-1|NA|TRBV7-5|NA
TGTGCCAGAAGCTTACTGCGTGTATGGCCTGAAGCTTTCTTT
CARSLLRVWPEAFF
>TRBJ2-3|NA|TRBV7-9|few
TGTGCCAGCAGGTTCCGGGACCTGGGGTATTTT
CASRFRDLGYF
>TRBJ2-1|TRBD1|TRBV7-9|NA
TGTGCCAGCAGCTTAGGACAGGGGATGAATGAGCAGTTCTTC
CASSLGQGMNEQFF
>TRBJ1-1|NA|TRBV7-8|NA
TGTGCCAGCATATCAGCCCCAGGGTTGGGTACTGAAGCTTTCTTT
CASISAPGLGTEAFF
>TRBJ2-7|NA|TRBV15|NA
TGTGCCACCAGCAGAGAAAAGGGACAATTCTGGCAGTACTTC
CATSREKGQFWQYF